The 8 T cell receptor beta chains below all came from one sample that was sequenced in a study of blood T cells in healthy people across ages (dated by TCRdb to 2014 to 2015). The receptor library was made with 5' RACE. Instrument on record: Illumina HiSeq 2500. The second PCR ran for about 7 to 11 cycles and used a J-beta primer mix along with a sample-barcoded 5' primer. TCRdb redid the processing of the public reads, applying fastp at Q25 and MiXCR, and retained in-frame beta chains. Each CDR3 protein appears once, grouped with its most common genes and DNA. The sample data list roughly 900,000 distinct CDR3 sequences, and about 48% of these were observed just once. Under 15% of the sample is taken by the ten largest. Sequenced material: blood. The receptor source for this set is a man younger than 40 in good health.

This clonotype has ten or more counts. The V and J genes are TRBV28 and TRBJ1-4, with D unclear. Germline V gene lookup returns CDR1 MDHEN and CDR2 SYDVKM. There are 14 residues in the CDR3. V lost 2 bases and J 3 bases, leaving 7 bases between the germline ends. The CDR3 is CASSLNVANEKLFF. The CDR3, as DNA: TGTGCCAGCAGTTTAAATGTAGCTAATGAAAAACTGTTTTTT.

The sample holds a few counts of this clonotype. This chain joins TRBV7-9 and TRBJ2-5; 11 bases line up with TRBD2. Germline CDR1 is SEHNR and CDR2 is FQNEAQ (reference sequence). With 5 bases clipped from V and 1 base from J, the junction kept 6 bases outside the gene matches. The CDR3 is 16 amino acids. The CDR3 spells CASSPFGTSGQETQYF. The CDR3 nucleotides read TGTGCCAGCAGCCCGTTCGGGACTAGCGGCCAAGAGACCCAGTACTTC. The variable domain in full, with the rest retrieved from reference TRBV7-9 and TRBJ2-5, is DTGVSQNPRHKITKRGQNVTFRCDPISEHNRLYWYRQTLGQGPEFLTYFQNEAQLEKSRLLSDRFSAERPKGSFSTLEIQRTEQGDSAMYLCASSPFGTSGQETQYFGPGTRLLVL.

Ten or more counts support this clonotype. The rearrangement uses TRBV7-2 and TRBJ1-1, with D perhaps TRBD1 (5 bases). V lost 3 bases and J lost 6, with 11 bases in between. Germline V CDR1 and CDR2: SGHTA, FQGNSA. The CDR3 loop spans 13 amino acids. In nucleotides, the CDR3 is TGTGCCAGCAGCTTTGCCCAGGGTGCTGAAGCTTTCTTT. Translation gives CASSFAQGAEAFF.

This clonotype was counted ten times or more. V is TRBV12-3 or TRBV12-4 and J is TRBJ1-2, with a weak D call TRBD1 (6 bases). Trimming took 2 bases from V and 6 from J, leaving 10 bases between them. This CDR3 contains 13 residues. CDR3 sequence (DNA): TGTGCCAGCAGTTTAAGGGGGGGCGATGGCTACACCTTC. Its translation is CASSLRGGDGYTF.

This chain joins TRBV28 and TRBJ2-7, with D perhaps being TRBD1 or TRBD2 (5 bases each). The CDR3 loop spans 16 amino acids. Germline V gene sequence: CDR1 MDHEN, CDR2 SYDVKM. V was trimmed by 1 base and J by 5 bases, leaving 18 bases between them. For the CDR3, the DNA is TGTGCCAGCAGTTTATTGAGGGACCTCCTGGGGAACGAGCAGTACTTC. Protein: CASSLLRDLLGNEQYF.

The DNA for the CDR3 is TGCAGTGTAAGGACAGGTCCCAATGAGCAGTTCTTC. As protein: CSVRTGPNEQFF. The rearrangement joins TRBV20-1 to TRBJ2-1, with TRBD1 identical over 7 bases. The CDR3 sequence is 12 residues long. Losses at the gene ends were 7 bases for V and 6 bases for J; bases not matched to a gene: 6. The germline V gene encodes CDR1 DFQATT and CDR2 SNEGSKA (reference sequence).

The chain recombines TRBV27 with TRBJ2-5; D is tentatively TRBD1 or TRBD2 (6 bases each). V lost 2 bases to trimming and J lost 5 bases, with 15 bases between them. Germline V gene data show CDR1 as MNHEY and CDR2 as SMNVEV (reference sequence). The CDR3 is 15 residues long. The CDR3 protein is CASSLTPGGGETQYF. CDR3 nucleotides: TGTGCCAGCAGTTTAACGCCCGGGGGCGGGGAGACCCAGTACTTC.

J is TRBJ1-2 and V is TRBV4-1; tentatively, D is TRBD1 (5 bases). V lost 4 bases and J lost 4, with 16 bases in between. Germline V lookup: CDR1 MGHRA, CDR2 YSYEKL. The CDR3 loop spans 15 amino acids. CDR3 sequence reads: CASSRGTGDTYGYTF. For the CDR3, the DNA is TGCGCCAGCAGCCGGGGAACAGGAGACACCTATGGCTACACCTTC.